The 23 T cell receptor beta chains in this list originate from one sample, sequenced in a study of shared clonotypes between healthy human individuals. Generated by immunoSEQ multiplex PCR, the TCRdb table keeps only in-frame clones and is missing some. The sample includes some 470,000 clones, about three quarters seen only once; the top ten take under 15%. Sample: PBMCs. The receptors shown here come from a woman aged 40 to 55 in good health. Some clones in this sample may be carry-over from other donors' samples.

In the case of this clone: Other nucleotide sequences from this sample produce the same CDR3. V usage is TRBV20-1 and J usage is TRBJ2-5; no definite D call. V dropped 3 bases and J dropped 4 bases, with 3 bases sitting between them. Germline CDR1 reads DFQATT; CDR2 reads SNEGSKA (reference sequence). The CDR3 length is 10 residues. CDR3: CSASVETQYF. The CDR3 nucleotides read TGCAGTGCTAGCGTAGAGACCCAGTACTTC.

The rearrangement links TRBV6-5 to TRBJ2-7; D might be TRBD1 (5 bases). The CDR3 loop spans 16 amino acids. Germline V gene lookup returns CDR1 MNHEY and CDR2 SVGAGI. With 0 bases removed from V and 3 bases from J, the gap between germline ends came to 15 bases. The CDR3 nucleotides are TGTGCCAGCAGTTACTCTAGGGCAGGGATTGGCTACGAGCAGTACTTC. This gives the protein CASSYSRAGIGYEQYF.

The CDR3 nucleotides read TGTGCCAGCAGCTTAGTAGGAAAACTGGTGGGCGGTGAGCAGTACTTC. Translating gives CASSLVGKLVGGEQYF. The chain joins TRBV7-9 to TRBJ2-5; D uncertain. The CDR3 has 16 amino acids. The V and J ends lost 1 base and 11 bases respectively, with 23 bases between them. Per germline, CDR1 SEHNR and CDR2 FQNEAQ (reference sequence).

The gene calls are TRBV29-1 and TRBJ2-3, with TRBD1 matching over 11 bases. The CDR3 sequence is 16 residues long. Germline assignment: CDR1 SQVTM and CDR2 ANQGSEA. Unmatched junction bases numbered 12, after V lost 6 bases and J lost 4 bases. CDR3 protein: CSVFPLGTGGPDTQYF. The CDR3 bases are TGCAGCGTCTTCCCCCTTGGGACAGGGGGGCCAGATACGCAGTATTTT.

Comment on this clone: Different DNA sequences within this sample yield the same CDR3. This chain joins TRBV9 and TRBJ1-5; TRBD1 aligns across 7 bases. V trimming: 0 bases; J trimming: 6 bases; junction bases outside the gene matches: 6. CDR3 length equals 15 residues. CDR1 SGDLS and CDR2 YYNGEE come from the germline V gene. Here the CDR3 DNA reads TGTGCCAGCAGCGTAGAGGGGGCCCGAGGTCAGCCCCAGCATTTT. This gives the protein CASSVEGARGQPQHF.

There are a few counts of this clone. The rearrangement joins TRBV10-2 to TRBJ1-1; D gene unclear. V gave up 2 bases and J gave up 0 bases, with 4 bases separating them. Looked up from germline, CDR1 is WSHSY and CDR2 is SAAADI. The CDR3 contains 13 residues. The CDR3 DNA reads TGCGCCAGCAGTGAGGTCCTGAACACTGAAGCTTTCTTT. As protein: CASSEVLNTEAFF.

The rearrangement uses TRBV5-1 and TRBJ2-7; no firm D call. Germline assignment: CDR1 SGHRS and CDR2 YFSETQ. This CDR3 spans 17 amino acids. Between the trimmed V and J ends, which lost 5 bases and 6 bases, there was a span of 27 bases. The CDR3 here is CASSTSQPGVTLSEQYF. The CDR3 DNA is TGCGCCAGCAGTACGTCCCAACCCGGAGTAACTCTGAGCGAGCAGTACTTC.

The chain couples TRBV27 to TRBJ2-2; D gene ambiguous. This CDR3 is built from 14 residues. V was pared by 2 bases and J by 2 bases, with 6 bases between. Germline values: CDR1 MNHEY, CDR2 SMNVEV (reference sequence). CDR3 region: CASSLRSNTGELFF. Here the CDR3 DNA reads TGTGCCAGCAGTTTACGGTCTAACACCGGGGAGCTGTTTTTT.

The V call is TRBV4-3, the J call TRBJ1-2; perhaps TRBD1 as D (6 bases). Germline lookup yields CDR1 LGHNA and CDR2 YSLEER. Deletions cut 0 bases from V and 5 bases from J, with 16 bases between. The length of the CDR3 is 16 residues. The CDR3 DNA reads as TGCGCCAGCAGCCAAGATTCGGGCGGGACAACTTATGGCTACACCTTC. Translating gives CASSQDSGGTTYGYTF.

The chain combines TRBV28 with TRBJ1-1; TRBD1 is a possible D gene (6 bases). Trimming cost V 8 bases and J 2 bases, with 15 bases left between them. Germline CDR1 MDHEN, CDR2 SYDVKM. This CDR3 has 14 amino acids. The CDR3 DNA reads TGTGCCAGCCGATCCCCAGGGGCCAACACTGAAGCTTTCTTT. Translating it yields CASRSPGANTEAFF.

CDR3 sequence reads: CATSRDWAGTQPQHF. For the CDR3, the DNA is TGTGCCACCAGCAGAGATTGGGCAGGGACTCAGCCCCAGCATTTT. The chain couples TRBV15 to TRBJ1-5; perhaps TRBD1 as D (5 bases). Germline CDR1 is LNHNV and CDR2 is YYDKDF (reference sequence). V shed 0 bases and J shed 6 bases, with 12 bases lying between them. The CDR3 length is 15 residues.

Notes on this clone: The sample holds other DNA sequences that translate to the same CDR3. The CDR3 sequence: CASRLTGLETQYF. The CDR3, as DNA: TGTGCCAGCAGGCTAACAGGGTTAGAGACCCAGTACTTC. V gene TRBV28 combines with J gene TRBJ2-5, with D perhaps matching TRBD1 (6 bases). CDR1 is MDHEN and CDR2 is SYDVKM in the germline V gene. V lost 6 bases, J lost 4 bases, and 12 bases lay in between. This CDR3 is 13 amino acids long.

The chain couples TRBV23-1 to TRBJ2-5; 8 bases align to TRBD1. The DNA end lines up better with TRBJ2-7; the J call may be wrong. TRBV23-1 is identified as an open reading frame with a role that is uncertain. The CDR3 sequence is 15 residues long. The CDR3 protein is CASSQSETGDYEQYF. DNA for the CDR3: TGCGCCAGCAGTCAATCGGAGACAGGGGATTACGAGCAGTACTTC.

In this sample, this clone turned up once. The sample carries other DNA sequences with the same CDR3. The chain is built from TRBV6-1 and TRBJ2-7; the match to TRBD2 covers 10 bases. This CDR3 comprises 15 residues. V lost 6 bases to trimming and J lost 0 bases; unmatched junction nucleotides: 5. Germline assignment: CDR1 MNHNS and CDR2 SASEGT. CDR3 sequence reads: CASSELAGGSYEQYF. CDR3 nucleotides: TGTGCCAGCAGCGAATTAGCGGGAGGCTCCTACGAGCAGTACTTC.

The chain has TRBV6-1 and TRBJ1-1; 7 bases are a match to TRBD1. CDR1 is MNHNS and CDR2 is SASEGT in the germline V gene. Unmatched junction bases numbered 5, after V lost 6 bases and J lost 1 base. This CDR3 spans 14 amino acids. CDR3: CASRIRGQNTEAFF. The CDR3 nucleotides are TGTGCCAGCAGGATAAGGGGGCAGAACACTGAAGCTTTCTTT.

The chain links TRBV28 to TRBJ2-7; D ambiguous. The length of the CDR3 is 15 residues. Trimming removed 5 bases at V and 0 bases at J, with 14 bases between. Per germline, CDR1 MDHEN and CDR2 SYDVKM. CDR3 sequence reads: CASSIPGGPSYEQYF. CDR3 coding DNA: TGTGCCAGCAGTATCCCTGGCGGACCCTCCTACGAGCAGTACTTC.

A remark on this clone: This sample includes further DNA sequences coding for the same CDR3. This sequence joins TRBV2 and TRBJ2-5, with D possibly being TRBD1 (6 bases). Germline V gene lookup returns CDR1 SNHLY and CDR2 FYNNEI. This CDR3 is 14 amino acids long. Trimming pared 4 bases from V and 3 bases from J, leaving 12 bases between. Here the CDR3 reads CASSGLRTEETQYF. The CDR3 bases are TGTGCCAGCAGTGGGTTGCGGACAGAAGAGACCCAGTACTTC.

This sequence joins TRBV9 and TRBJ2-2; 7 bases align to TRBD2. With 0 bases clipped from V and 7 bases from J, the junction kept 9 bases outside the gene matches. Germline-derived CDR1 and CDR2 are SGDLS and YYNGEE. The CDR3 sequence is 16 residues long. CDR3 residues: CASSVAMGGPSGELFF. The CDR3 DNA sequence: TGTGCCAGCAGCGTAGCTATGGGAGGGCCTAGCGGGGAGCTGTTTTTT. Looking up the rest from reference TRBV9 and TRBJ2-2 gives the full variable domain: DSGVTQTPKHLITATGQRVTLRCSPRSGDLSVYWYQQSLDQGLQFLIQYYNGEERAKGNILERFSAQQFPDLHSELNLSSLELGDSALYFCASSVAMGGPSGELFFGEGSRLTVL.

The J gene is TRBJ2-3, the V gene TRBV19; weak D call: TRBD1 (5 bases). The germline V gene has CDR1 LNHDA and CDR2 SQIVND (reference sequence). The CDR3 consists of 16 residues. The V and J ends lost 6 bases and 2 bases respectively, with 18 bases between them. The CDR3 DNA sequence: TGTGCCAGTAGCCAGCAAGTGGGGCACCTCACAGATACGCAGTATTTT. Translation gives CASSQQVGHLTDTQYF.

Turning to this clone: A far larger clone lies a single base away; this is likely a read error. This sequence joins TRBV7-9 and TRBJ2-1; 13 bases match TRBD2. The germline gives CDR1 SEHNR, CDR2 FQNEAQ (reference sequence). CDR3 length: 15 amino acids. In DNA form, the CDR3 reads TGTGCCCGCAGTACGCGGACTAGCGGGAGCGATGAGCAGTTCTTC. Protein product: CARSTRTSGSDEQFF.

The chain uses TRBV6-6 and TRBJ2-1; D possibly corresponds to TRBD1 (6 bases). V lost 6 bases and J 10 bases, leaving 10 bases between the germline ends. The length of the CDR3 is 11 residues. CDR1 is MNHNY and CDR2 is SVGAGI in the germline V gene (reference sequence). The CDR3 region is CASRSGTEQFF. For the CDR3, the DNA is TGTGCCAGCAGGTCCGGGACAGAGCAGTTCTTC.

V gene TRBV28 combines with J gene TRBJ2-3; weak D call: TRBD1 (5 bases). The germline gives CDR1 MDHEN, CDR2 SYDVKM. Trimming shortened V by 6 bases and J by 0 bases, and 13 bases separated the two germline ends. CDR3 size: 15 residues. CDR3 residues: CASSLTAYSTDTQYF. The CDR3 DNA reads as TGTGCCAGCAGCTTGACAGCCTATAGCACAGATACGCAGTATTTT.

As concerns this clone: This probably arose from a read error, given a far larger clone one base away. Other DNA variants within this sample encode the same CDR3. CDR3 in DNA: TGTGCCAGCAGCCCGTCCGGGGCCGAGTCCTATGGCTACACCTTC. Residues: CASSPSGAESYGYTF. The gene calls are TRBV4-2 and TRBJ1-2; D possibly corresponds to TRBD1 (5 bases). This CDR3 has 15 residues. CDR1 is LGHNA, CDR2 YNFKEQ, per germline. V was trimmed by 4 bases and J by 4 bases, leaving 16 bases between them.